The following is a T cell receptor (beta chain) sequence with its context. The antigen this receptor binds is unknown. Base qualities are missing; no much larger clone stands one base away. These data are taken from a study of cytomegalovirus exposure and HLA in healthy donors (dated by TCRdb to 2016 to 2017). For the study in its entirety: An earlier analysis of 550 to 700 of the donors reported 250 to 350 Gb of sequence data and 120 million or so unique TCR beta sequences from 150 million to 200 million T cells. An early release that covered about 640 HLA-typed donors contained around 330 gigabases of sequencing data and 80 million or so unique TCR sequences. Of the 398 genotyped donors, less than 90% were placed in the genetic ancestry cluster associated with self-reported Caucasian donors. The study aimed to test whether signatures of past pathogen exposure could be identified by cataloging public T cell receptors. The T cell repertoires of about 700 subjects were profiled by immunosequencing and related to cytomegalovirus serostatus. Along with the approximately 700-subject first cohort, a separate validation cohort of approximately 110 different subjects was used. High-throughput TCR immunosequencing, statistical association of individual TCRs with disease status, and machine learning were combined to predict cytomegalovirus infection status. A later analysis re-analyzed previously published TCR beta repertoires from approximately 670 donors and added high-resolution HLA genotyping to study TCR occurrence patterns. Rather than drawing on any new phenotypic data, the later analysis identified candidate immune exposures from TCR beta sequences and the way those sequences occurred across donors. An earlier analysis of around 640 of the donors used high-throughput TCR beta sequencing to judge whether each TCR beta V gene segment behaved as functional or pseudogenic. Donor age, sex, ethnicity and CMV serostatus were compiled alongside the repertoire data. A later genetic analysis used genome-wide SNP genotypes for about 60% of the roughly 700 donors, treating that subset as a discovery cohort. Every discovery cohort repertoire had been produced on one sequencing platform. Class I and class II HLA loci were covered by the typing at four-digit resolution. Typing coverage differed by locus: A, B, C, DRB1 and DQB1 were typed in roughly 620-630 donors, DQA1 in about 550, DPA1 in some 610, and DPB1 in 472. Four to six DR-DQ haplotypes were handled as single units for association and clustering, since linkage in the cohort was strong. On average, around 200,000 unique TCR beta nucleotide sequences were sequenced per donor among about 400 genotyped donors of the cohort, with roughly a sixth of those sequences being non-productive.

Including the terminal cysteine and phenylalanine, the CDR3 comprises 15 residues. Only CDR3 DNA is held: 45 bases, read in frame from base 1. Trimming leaves V shorter by 1 base and J shorter by 6 bases, with the junction holding 7 bases beyond the gene matches. The CDR1 and CDR2 encoded by the germline V gene are SGHTA and FQGTGA. Library preparation was by the immunoSEQ multiplex PCR assay. The multiplex PCR relied on a mix of 60 forward primers for TCR Vbeta segments and 13 reverse primers for TCR Jbeta segments. The CDR3 region of rearranged TCR beta genes was amplified from genomic DNA with a multiplex PCR assay. On the Illumina HiSeq System, the amplified TCR beta libraries were sequenced as 87-base-pair reads. From the authors' description of their analysis: Across the 640 or so repertoires, a later analysis counted approximately 83 million unique TCR beta chains, 9 million to 14 million of which were shared by at least two donors. Raw reads were error-corrected and collapsed into unique sequences with a nearest-neighbor algorithm that merged closely related sequences to remove PCR and sequencing errors. To assign V, D and J gene segments, CDR3 sequences were aligned to IMGT reference sequences. For a sequence to be retained, at least a six-nucleotide match to both a V gene segment and a J gene segment was required. Rearrangements were classified as productive when the CDR3 lacked stop codons and remained in frame with V and J, and all other rearrangements were classified as non-productive. CDR3 was defined by IMGT convention, running from the second conserved V-encoded cysteine to the conserved J-encoded phenylalanine. The earlier analysis of a few hundred of the donors excluded sequences that lacked an unambiguous match to a single V gene segment. An earlier analysis of a few hundred of the donors called V segments functional above 56.7% productive rearrangements and segregating when the between-donor standard deviation exceeded 5%. A statistical classification framework was built for diagnosing cytomegalovirus status from the catalog of TCR beta chain sequences. V and J gene assignment, in a later analysis, came from comparing TCR nucleotide sequences with IMGT/GENE-DB human TR gene sequences. The TCRdist pipeline was used in a later analysis to assign CDR3 sequences and most-parsimonious VDJ recombination scenarios. In a later analysis, each TCR beta chain was defined by its CDR3 amino acid sequence together with its V-gene family, and reads lacking a unique V-gene family were excluded. As a way to deal with suspected cross-contamination and a sequencing artifact, a later analysis dropped approximately 590 nucleotide sequences that were highly shared and had low generation probability. In a later analysis, a clonal expansion index for each public chain was calculated from normalized within-repertoire ranks of inferred template counts. Generation probabilities in a later analysis came from a VDJ recombination model fitted to out-of-frame rearrangements, and those results were checked against IGoR. In a later analysis, TCR-TCR, TCR-HLA and TCR-CMV co-occurrence was scored with hypergeometric tests, and a repertoire-size bias correction was applied to TCR pairs. A later analysis estimated false discovery rates by permuting HLA or CMV assignments 20 times. In a later analysis, co-occurring TCRs were grouped using DBSCAN, with TCRdist sequence similarity added in when clustering inside HLA-allele-positive subsets. Co-occurrence clustering excluded repertoires with fewer than 30,000 or more than 120,000 public chains, plus five with anomalous nucleotide sharing. TCRdb took over this immuneACCESS table, retaining in-frame rearrangements with V and J assigned. Such tables are incomplete; in checked studies, under half of the missing clones stem from an unresolved V gene, and the remainder is unexplained. V and J calls and clone size follow that table, whereas D and trimming were derived from the DNA. The table for this sample lists 130,000 to 150,000 clones; 60% to 85% of them were counted only once. Of the sample, about 13% is held by the ten largest clones.

On the study overall, not on this receptor specifically: Strong co-occurrence of HLA alleles, especially DR and DQ, made assigning TCR associations to individual alleles difficult. In a later analysis, TCR association rates were found to vary across HLA loci, with the most associated TCRs seen for DRB1 alleles and the fewest for HLA-C alleles. Because some donors lacked HLA typing at each locus, the association tests relied only on the typed subset. According to a later analysis, most CMV-associated TCR beta chains appeared to be HLA-restricted, and the HLA associations seemed to be driven largely by CMV exposure. It was suggested by the authors that the approach could potentially be generalized to other disease states and immunological phenotypes. In an earlier analysis of some 550 of the donors, most TCR beta V segments were observed in productive rearrangements about 90% or about 30% of the time, broadly matching IMGT annotations. This cohort had only TCR beta chains sequenced, and the lack of alpha or paired-chain data limited which features could be detected. Most TCR sequences were seen in very few donors, while some public TCRs were found in many individuals. The only immune exposure information available for the cohort was CMV serostatus. In vitro tests confirmed that a few of the cytomegalovirus-associated TCR beta chains recognize cytomegalovirus antigens. In a later analysis, around 15,000 TCR beta sequences were associated with specific HLA alleles at a false discovery rate of 0.05. In a later analysis, several top co-occurrence clusters were reported to appear linked to parvovirus B19, influenza, CMV and Epstein-Barr virus. The study listed around 160 TCR beta chains as associated with cytomegalovirus. A further reported finding was that TCR beta sequences accurately predicted the HLA-A and HLA-B alleles for most subjects in the first cohort. Because counts were too low, about 18 rarely observed V segments, including chromosome 9 orphons, were excluded from the earlier analysis of a few hundred of the donors. Correlated functional status among segregating V segments might reflect linkage disequilibrium, but an unknown experimental factor could not be ruled out. Some IMGT-functional V segments, including TRBV6-2 and TRBV6-3, could not be distinguished by the 87-base-pair reads and were therefore excluded. Compared with equally common non-associated chains, HLA-associated TCR beta chains in a later analysis were more clonally expanded and had lower generation probabilities. A later genetic analysis associated a missense DCLRE1C variant with V-gene and J-gene trimming of TCR beta chains, and an independent cohort replicated the association. In a later genetic analysis, fewer N-insertions in productive TCRs were reported among donors in an Asian-associated ancestry cluster than the roughly 700-donor mean. The classifier was reported to diagnose cytomegalovirus status with high specificity and sensitivity in both the original and validation cohorts. Presence/absence analyses assumed roughly uniform sequencing depth across donors, an assumption that may not hold. A cluster of highly shared sequence variants was judged likely to be a technical artifact of the sequencing pipeline.

The cohort comprised some 700 healthy bone marrow donors. At the time of sampling, every cohort member was nominally healthy, though immune exposures that went unrecorded were likely present. The donor tested CMV seropositive, placing the donor among the 290 or so seropositive members of the cohort. A peripheral blood sample was collected from each donor, and TCR beta sequencing was performed on peripheral blood mononuclear cells. Genomic DNA extraction from the blood cell samples was performed with the Qiagen DNeasy Blood Extraction Kit. The V gene is TRBV7-3 and the J gene is TRBJ2-3; TRBD2 fits 7 bases in the junction. Sample: PBMCs. This TCR was recovered from a man between 40 and 49 years old in good health and CMV-seropositive. CDR3 reads: CASSLIGGSGDTQYF. The DNA sequence is as follows: TGTGCCAGCAGCTTAATAGGCGGGAGTGGGGATACGCAGTATTTT.